This T cell receptor (beta chain) was sequenced for a study of cytomegalovirus exposure and HLA in healthy donors. Germline CDR1 reads KGHSH; CDR2 reads LQKENI. This CDR3 comprises 17 residues. The ends lost 4 bases at V and 3 bases at J; junction bases unmatched: 6. Primers: 60 Vbeta forward and 13 Jbeta reverse. The method was immunoSEQ multiplex PCR; TCRdb's version includes in-frame clones alone and lacks a portion of them. The sample includes some 140,000 clones, nearly 80% of them seen just once. The clonotype comes from a man younger than 40 in good health and CMV-seronegative. The sample comprised PBMCs. The J gene is TRBJ2-3, the V gene TRBV18; TRBD2 matches at 14 bases. The CDR3 loop is CASSQGLAGVGTDTQYF. DNA of the CDR3: TGTGCCAGCTCACAGGGACTAGCGGGAGTCGGGACAGATACGCAGTATTTT.